This passage covers 8 T cell receptor beta chains from one sample sequenced in a study of tumor and adjacent non-tumor tissue in lung cancer. A modified ARM-PCR protocol with three rounds of nested PCR amplified TCRbeta. TCRdb re-analysed the multiplex PCR reads in MiXCR, keeping a single row per CDR3 protein. The sample lists some 100,000 distinct CDR3 sequences, 65% occurring once. No cell sorting was done before RNA was extracted from the tissue. More than 3 cm separated this lung sample from the edge of the tumor. Sequenced input: distant non-tumor lung tissue. Source of these receptors: a man in his thirties or forties with non-small cell lung cancer.

In the case of this clonotype: This likely comes from a read error, as the CDR3 has no conserved phenylalanine or tryptophan at its end. The chain is built from TRBV6-5 and TRBJ1-6; D is unclear. V was pared by 6 bases and J by 4 bases, with 16 bases between. The CDR3 loop spans 16 amino acids. Germline lookup yields CDR1 MNHEY and CDR2 SVGAGI. The CDR3 region is CASRLKVSGYNSPLHI. In DNA, the CDR3 is TGTGCCAGCAGATTAAAAGTATCCGGTTATAATTCACCCCTCCACATT.

This clonotype has ten or more counts. The chain uses TRBV20-1 and TRBJ2-3; D is unclear. Germline CDR1 and CDR2: DFQATT and SNEGSKA (reference sequence). The CDR3 runs to 14 residues. The germline V and J ends were trimmed by 2 bases and 6 bases, with 15 bases remaining between them. The CDR3 region has the DNA TGCAGTGCTAGACAGGACCAGCTCTCTGATACGCAGTATTTT. It encodes CSARQDQLSDTQYF.

This clonotype showed up just a few times. The junction and the germline gene differ at one end; a read error may be behind it. V gene TRBV20-1 combines with J gene TRBJ2-1; 10 bases align to TRBD1. The CDR3 runs to 13 residues. Germline values: CDR1 DFQATT, CDR2 SNEGSKA (reference sequence). The CDR3, as DNA: TGCACTGCTAGACAGGGGGCATGGAATGGGCAGTTCTTC. Its translation is CTARQGAWNGQFF.

As to this clonotype: The junction and the germline gene differ at one end; a read error may be behind it. V is TRBV11-2 and J is TRBJ2-2; D may correspond to TRBD1 or TRBD2 (5 bases each). CDR3 length: 16 residues. Germline-derived CDR1 and CDR2 are SGHAT and FQNNGV. The CDR3 is CASSSRQGTNTGELFF. CDR3 DNA sequence: TGTGCCAGCAGCTCCCGACAAGGGACGAACACCGGGGAGCTCTTTTTT.

This clonotype showed up just a few times. Relative to the germline gene, one junction end is altered; a read error may explain this. The rearrangement uses TRBV4-1 and TRBJ2-7, with TRBD2 matching over 11 bases. This CDR3 is 15 amino acids long. Germline CDR1 MGHRA, CDR2 YSYEKL. The chain's CDR3 is CANSQALTSGNEQYF. The CDR3 DNA follows: TGCGCCAACAGCCAAGCACTGACTAGCGGGAACGAGCAGTACTTC.

In the case of this clonotype: This likely comes from a read error, as the CDR3 has no conserved phenylalanine or tryptophan at its end. This rearrangement joins TRBV20-1 to TRBJ2-1, with a tentative D call TRBD2 (5 bases). Looked up from germline, CDR1 is DFQATT and CDR2 is SNEGSKA (reference sequence). Trimming removed 6 bases from V and 8 bases from J, with 20 bases in between. The CDR3 sequence is 14 residues long. The CDR3: CSAPRTGDYYEQFL. CDR3 DNA: TGCAGTGCCCCCAGGACTGGGGATTACTATGAGCAGTTCCTC.

This clonotype was seen a few times. This may come from a read error, since a much larger clone is one base off. The chain is built from TRBV6-1 and TRBJ1-3, with D unresolved. Germline loops: CDR1 MNHNS, CDR2 SASEGT. The CDR3 spans 16 residues. V shed 6 bases and J shed 0 bases, with 15 bases lying between them. CDR3 in DNA: TGTGCCAGCAGGATTGGTACAGTTTCCTCTGGAAACACCATATATTTT. This encodes CASRIGTVSSGNTIYF.

The DNA of the CDR3 is TGTGCCAGCAGCCCACACCCGGGACAGGGAAATTCACCCCTCCACTTT. Protein sequence: CASSPHPGQGNSPLHF. The genes are TRBV13 and TRBJ1-6; the match to TRBD1 covers 9 bases. The V and J ends lost 5 bases and 7 bases, in that order; junction bases with no gene match: 9. Germline V gives CDR1 PRHDT, CDR2 FYEKMQ (reference sequence). The CDR3 covers 16 residues.